The 20 T cell receptor beta chains below were found in one sample sequenced in a study of tumor and adjacent non-tumor tissue in lung cancer. A modified ARM-PCR protocol with three rounds of nested PCR amplified TCRbeta. TCRdb reanalysed the multiplex PCR reads using MiXCR and keeps one entry per CDR3 protein. The data show 200,000 to 250,000 distinct CDR3 sequences, around 70% seen once. No cell sorting was done before RNA was extracted from the tissue. The sequenced material came from lung tumor tissue. These receptors all stem from a man between 60 and 70 years old with non-small cell lung cancer.

Worth noting for this clonotype: Just one base apart from a much larger clone, this may be a read error. In nucleotides, the CDR3 is TGCAGTGCCCGGGGACAGACTTTGACCGACACTGAAGCTTTCTTT. The encoded protein is CSARGQTLTDTEAFF. V is TRBV20-1 and J is TRBJ1-1; 7 bases map to TRBD1. Trimming cost V 6 bases and J 3 bases; bases outside gene matches: 13. Per the germline V gene, CDR1 is DFQATT and CDR2 is SNEGSKA (reference sequence). The CDR3 covers 15 residues.

A note on this clonotype: This clone may be a read error of a much larger clone one base away. CDR3 loop: CASALAGGRGDTRYF. The CDR3 DNA follows: TGTGCCAGCGCCCTAGCGGGAGGCCGGGGAGATACGCGGTATTTT. The J gene is TRBJ2-3, the V gene TRBV6-1; 11 bases are shared with TRBD2. Germline CDR1 MNHNS, CDR2 SASEGT. CDR3 length equals 15 residues.

The chain joins TRBV5-1 to TRBJ2-7, with 11 nucleotides matching TRBD2. The germline gives CDR1 SGHRS, CDR2 YFSETQ. The CDR3 loop spans 15 amino acids. The trim removed 4 bases at V and 2 bases at J, leaving 5 bases unmatched. Here the CDR3 DNA reads TGCGCCAGCAGCCCATTAGCGGGGGGGGCCTACGAGCAGTACTTC. This gives the protein CASSPLAGGAYEQYF.

The V and J genes are TRBV11-2 and TRBJ1-1; 7 nucleotides line up with TRBD1. Germline lookup yields CDR1 SGHAT and CDR2 FQNNGV. V shed 11 bases and J 0 bases; nucleotides not matched to a gene: 12. The CDR3 runs 15 residues. In nucleotides, the CDR3 is TGTGCCGGCAACTTCACTGACAGGGTGAACACTGAAGCTTTCTTT. This encodes CAGNFTDRVNTEAFF.

CDR3 sequence reads: CASSLALRHGEGAYTPLHF. The CDR3 DNA follows: TGTGCCAGCAGCTTAGCCCTTCGCCATGGCGAGGGGGCGTATACACCCCTCCACTTT. The gene calls are TRBV7-9 and TRBJ1-6; 7 bases match TRBD1. The trim removed 0 bases at V and 11 bases at J, leaving 19 bases unmatched. Germline CDR1 and CDR2: SEHNR and FQNEAQ (reference sequence). The length of the CDR3 is 19 residues.

V is TRBV20-1 and J is TRBJ1-4; 8 bases align to TRBD1. The CDR3 is 15 amino acids. The V gene's germline CDR1 is DFQATT and CDR2 SNEGSKA (reference sequence). The junction had 5 bases not matched to a gene; V was cut back by 1 base and J by 4 bases. CDR3 in DNA: TGCAGTGCTAGAGCGGACAGGGTTGGTAATGAAAAACTGTTTTTT. This gives the protein CSARADRVGNEKLFF.

Details on this clonotype: A much larger clone lies one base from this, so it may be a read error. The V call is TRBV7-8, the J call TRBJ1-5, with a tentative D call TRBD1 (6 bases). The germline V gene encodes CDR1 SGHVS and CDR2 FQNEAQ. The CDR3 has 15 residues. The CDR3 protein is CTSSREDSSNQPQHF. Here the CDR3 DNA reads TGTACCAGCAGCAGAGAGGACAGCAGCAATCAGCCCCAGCATTTT.

As for this clonotype: The CDR3 does not close with the conserved phenylalanine or tryptophan, likely indicating a read error. Here the CDR3 DNA reads TGTGCCAGCAGCCCTCGGAGCACCTATAATTCACACCTCCACTAT. It encodes CASSPRSTYNSHLHY. This sequence joins TRBV11-3 and TRBJ1-6; D ambiguous. This CDR3 is built from 15 residues. From germline, CDR1 is SGHNT and CDR2 YENEEA.

On this clonotype: Germline and junction disagree at one end, which may indicate a read error. The V and J genes are TRBV6-1 and TRBJ2-1; 8 bases align to TRBD2. This CDR3 comprises 15 residues. In germline, CDR1 is MNHNS, CDR2 SASEGT. Here the CDR3 reads CASSPGGRYYNERFF. CDR3 bases: TGTGCCAGCAGCCCTGGCGGGAGGTATTACAATGAGCGGTTCTTC.

This clonotype was seen a handful of times. V and J are TRBV7-3 and TRBJ1-6; TRBD1 agrees at 7 bases. Germline lookup yields CDR1 SGHTA and CDR2 FQGTGA. Trimming at V came to 5 bases and at J to 9 bases, leaving 4 bases not matched to a gene. The CDR3 covers 13 residues. CDR3 in amino acids: CASSQGVGSPLHF. As DNA, the CDR3 is TGTGCCAGCAGCCAGGGGGTGGGTTCACCCCTCCACTTT. Filled out from reference TRBV7-3 and TRBJ1-6, the complete variable domain reads GAGVSQTPSNKVTEKGKYVELRCDPISGHTALYWYRQSLGQGPEFLIYFQGTGAADDSGLPNDRFFAVRPEGSVSTLKIQRTERGDSAVYLCASSQGVGSPLHFGNGTRLTVT.

This clonotype was seen many times. This chain connects TRBV5-1 to TRBJ2-3; D perhaps matches TRBD2 (5 bases). This CDR3 comprises 15 residues. V gave up 4 bases and J gave up 2 bases, with 14 bases separating them. Looked up from germline, CDR1 is SGHRS and CDR2 is YFSETQ. CDR3 sequence: CASSHGRDFTDTQYF. CDR3 sequence (DNA): TGCGCCAGCAGCCATGGACGGGATTTCACAGATACGCAGTATTTT.

With respect to this clonotype: One end of the junction is discordant with germline, which a read error may explain. V and J are TRBV11-2 and TRBJ1-2, with 7 bases matching TRBD1. The CDR3 contains 13 residues. In germline, CDR1 is SGHAT, CDR2 FQNNGV. The CDR3 loop is CASSLNDRASYIF. In DNA, the CDR3 is TGTGCCAGCAGCCTAAACGACAGGGCCAGCTATATCTTC.

Points on this clonotype: No conserved phenylalanine or tryptophan is present at the end of the CDR3, so a read error is the likely explanation. The chain has TRBV11-1 and TRBJ2-1; TRBD2 aligns across 11 bases. Germline V gene sequence: CDR1 SGHAT, CDR2 FQDESV (reference sequence). This CDR3 region has 17 residues. In nucleotides, the CDR3 is TGTACCAGCAGCTTATCTCAGCTAGCGGGAGGCAACAATGAGCAGTTCTAC. This sequence encodes CTSSLSQLAGGNNEQFY.

As to this clonotype: A much larger clonotype is one base distant, so this may be a read error. The V call is TRBV4-1, the J call TRBJ1-4; TRBD1 is a possible D gene (5 bases). The CDR3 contains 16 residues. From germline, CDR1 is MGHRA and CDR2 YSYEKL. V was cut by 1 base and J by 4 bases, with 13 bases left in between. CDR3: CASSQGGSGLNEKLFF. In nucleotides, the CDR3 is TGCGCCAGCAGCCAAGGGGGCAGTGGCCTTAATGAAAAACTGTTTTTT.

This clonotype was picked up many times. The gene calls are TRBV6-1 and TRBJ2-2; 9 bases agree with TRBD1. This CDR3 has 15 residues. Germline-derived CDR1 and CDR2 are MNHNS and SASEGT. Trimming cost V 9 bases and J 7 bases; bases outside gene matches: 12. CDR3 nucleotides: TGTGCCAGTTTAACAGGGGGCACTGATAGCGGGGAGCTGTTTTTT. Translated: CASLTGGTDSGELFF.

The rearrangement links TRBV28 to TRBJ1-1; perhaps TRBD1 as D (5 bases). The V end lost 7 bases, the J end lost 5 bases, and 20 bases lay between the germline ends. The CDR3 extends over 15 amino acids. The V gene's germline CDR1 is MDHEN and CDR2 SYDVKM. DNA of the CDR3: TGTGCCAGCACTTCGACGGGGACGGGGGAAACTGAAGCTTTCTTT. Translated, it gives CASTSTGTGETEAFF.

The chain is built from TRBV11-2 and TRBJ2-2, with no clear D. Germline CDR1 SGHAT, CDR2 FQNNGV. This CDR3 comprises 15 residues. Trimming took 7 bases from V and 6 from J, leaving 18 bases between them. The CDR3 DNA follows: TGTGCCAGCAACCTCATCTACGGCATCCCCGGGGAGCTGTTTTTT. Protein product: CASNLIYGIPGELFF.

To note about this clonotype: A clone one base away is much larger, so this may be a read error. V usage is TRBV12-3 or TRBV12-4 and J usage is TRBJ2-1; tentatively, D is TRBD2 (6 bases). V gave up 3 bases and J gave up 3 bases, with 15 bases separating them. The CDR3 spans 16 residues. CDR3 residues: CASSFSGLSFYNEQFF. CDR3 nucleotides: TGTGCCAGCAGTTTTTCGGGACTGTCTTTCTACAATGAGCAGTTCTTC.

Details on this clonotype: Given a much more abundant clone one base away, this may be a read error. This rearrangement joins TRBV5-1 to TRBJ1-1; no firm D call. From germline, CDR1 is SGHRS and CDR2 YFSETQ. The CDR3 sequence is 12 residues long. Trimming shortened V by 9 bases and J by 5 bases, and 14 bases separated the two germline ends. In DNA, the CDR3 is TGCGCCAACGGACCTAGTTGGACTGAAGCTTTCTTT. This translates into CANGPSWTEAFF. The full variable domain, with the rest looked up from reference TRBV5-1 and TRBJ1-1, is KAGVTQTPRYLIKTRGQQVTLSCSPISGHRSVSWYQQTPGQGLQFLFEYFSETQRNKGNFPGRFSGRQFSNSRSEMNVSTLELGDSALYLCANGPSWTEAFFGQGTRLTVV.

With respect to this clonotype: One end of the junction does not line up with germline, which may come from a read error. This chain connects TRBV12-3 or TRBV12-4 to TRBJ1-1, with D perhaps matching TRBD1 (6 bases). This CDR3 spans 16 amino acids. The CDR3, as DNA: TGTGCCAGCAGTCGGCCCAAACAGGGAGCGGACACTGAAGTTTTCTTT. This gives the protein CASSRPKQGADTEVFF.